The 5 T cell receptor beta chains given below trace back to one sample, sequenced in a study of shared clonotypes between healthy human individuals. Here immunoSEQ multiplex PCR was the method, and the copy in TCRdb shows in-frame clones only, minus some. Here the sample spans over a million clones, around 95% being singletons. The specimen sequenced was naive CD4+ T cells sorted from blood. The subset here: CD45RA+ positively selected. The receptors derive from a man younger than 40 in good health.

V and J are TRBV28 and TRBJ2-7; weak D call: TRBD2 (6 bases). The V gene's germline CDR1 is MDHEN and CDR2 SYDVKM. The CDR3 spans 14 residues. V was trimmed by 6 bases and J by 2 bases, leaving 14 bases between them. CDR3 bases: TGTGCCAGCAGGCTCCCGACTAGGCCCTACGAGCAGTACTTC. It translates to CASRLPTRPYEQYF.

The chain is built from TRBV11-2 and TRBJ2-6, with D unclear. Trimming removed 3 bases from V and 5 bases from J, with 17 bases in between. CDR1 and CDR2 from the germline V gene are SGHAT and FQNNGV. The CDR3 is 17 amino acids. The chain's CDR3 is CASSFGKQQSRANVLTF. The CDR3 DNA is TGTGCCAGCAGCTTTGGCAAGCAACAAAGTCGGGCCAACGTCCTGACTTTC.

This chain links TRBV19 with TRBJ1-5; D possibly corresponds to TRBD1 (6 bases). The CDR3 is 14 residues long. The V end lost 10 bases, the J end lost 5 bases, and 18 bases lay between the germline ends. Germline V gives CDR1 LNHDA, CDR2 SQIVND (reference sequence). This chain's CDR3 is CATRVMGGHQPQHF. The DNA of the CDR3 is TGTGCCACCCGCGTCATGGGGGGCCATCAGCCCCAGCATTTT.

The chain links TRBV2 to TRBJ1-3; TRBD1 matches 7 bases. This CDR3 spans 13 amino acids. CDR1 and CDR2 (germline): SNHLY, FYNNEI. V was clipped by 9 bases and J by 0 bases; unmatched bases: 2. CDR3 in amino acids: CASGTASGNTIYF. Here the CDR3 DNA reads TGTGCCAGTGGGACAGCCTCTGGAAACACCATATATTTT.

The CDR3 DNA sequence: TGTGCCAGCAGCCCTTGGACAACTTCCAACTATGGCTACACCTTC. It encodes CASSPWTTSNYGYTF. The chain uses TRBV5-4 and TRBJ1-2; TRBD1 might be the D (5 bases). V was clipped by 4 bases and J by 2 bases, with 15 bases between them. This CDR3 has 15 amino acids. Germline V gene data show CDR1 as SGHNT and CDR2 as YYREEE (reference sequence).